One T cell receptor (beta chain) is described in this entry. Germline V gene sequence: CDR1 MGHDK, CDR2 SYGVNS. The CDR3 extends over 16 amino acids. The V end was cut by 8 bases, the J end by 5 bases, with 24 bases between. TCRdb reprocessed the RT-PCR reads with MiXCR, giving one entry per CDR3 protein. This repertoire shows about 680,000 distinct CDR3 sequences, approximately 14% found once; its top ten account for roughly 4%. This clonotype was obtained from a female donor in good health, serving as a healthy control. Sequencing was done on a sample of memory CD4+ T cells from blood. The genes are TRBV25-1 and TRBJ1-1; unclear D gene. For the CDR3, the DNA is TGTGCCAGCCAAGATGATGTGGGGAGTTTGGGGACTGAAGCTTTCTTT. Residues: CASQDDVGSLGTEAFF.